A selection of T cell receptor beta chains follows, all from one sample in a study of CXCR3-negative and CXCR3-positive naive CD8 T cells. TCRdb re-called the 5' RACE reads and shows each CDR3 protein once, DNA omitted. Its clone listing holds some 47,000 distinct CDR3 sequences. The sample was naive CXCR3+ CD8+ T cells from blood. The receptors come from a human donor in good health. Some clones in this sample may be carry-over from other donors' samples. The CDR3 runs from the conserved cysteine through the conserved F or W. Expanded clones are given a class, and other clones once, few, many or no size at all.

size: -; V: TRBV7-9; J: TRBJ1-5; CDR3: CASSAEGYQPQHF
size: -; V: TRBV19; J: TRBJ1-5; CDR3: CASSIGFGGNQPQHF
size: -; V: TRBV6-2/TRBV6-3; J: TRBJ1-2; CDR3: CASSYEGPRYTF
size: -; V: TRBV5-1; J: TRBJ1-1; CDR3: CASSLVSSGSSYEAFF
size: -; V: TRBV2; J: TRBJ2-1; CDR3: CASREMTGSSYNEQFF
size: -; V: TRBV4-3; J: TRBJ2-7; CDR3: CASSQEAGYLIDEQYF
size: -; V: TRBV27; J: TRBJ1-1; CDR3: CASSWAESTEAFF
size: medium-sized; V: TRBV29-1; J: TRBJ2-3; CDR3: CSLYLGEGTDTQYF
size: -; V: TRBV7-6; J: TRBJ2-7; CDR3: CASGTGSYEQYF
size: -; V: TRBV28; J: TRBJ2-2; CDR3: CASTLVDTGELFF
size: -; V: TRBV20-1; J: TRBJ2-7; CDR3: CSARDKARSDLSYEQYF
size: -; V: TRBV6-5; J: TRBJ2-1; CDR3: CASSSRGLEVNEQFF
size: -; V: TRBV29-1; J: TRBJ2-3; CDR3: CSELAGGGTQYF
size: -; V: TRBV12-3/TRBV12-4; J: TRBJ1-5; CDR3: CASSPVSNQPQHF
size: -; V: TRBV29-1; J: TRBJ1-2; CDR3: CSVEDREGDYGYTF
size: -; V: TRBV4-1; J: TRBJ2-7; CDR3: CASSQVPGTGGWEQYF
size: -; V: TRBV6-6; J: TRBJ2-7; CDR3: CASSYELEQYF
size: -; V: TRBV19; J: TRBJ2-1; CDR3: CASSIGTFEQFF
size: -; V: TRBV19; J: TRBJ2-5; CDR3: CASARDLARSETQYF
size: -; V: TRBV5-4; J: TRBJ2-1; CDR3: CASSSWGQNEQFF
size: -; V: TRBV20-1; J: TRBJ2-3; CDR3: CSAIQGFISADTQYF
size: -; V: TRBV7-9; J: TRBJ2-2; CDR3: CASSPRLAVNTGELFF
size: -; V: TRBV28; J: TRBJ2-3; CDR3: CASTPYGPPRASTDTQYF
size: -; V: TRBV4-3; J: TRBJ2-7; CDR3: CASSQAHIGTGGYEQYF
size: -; V: TRBV7-9; J: TRBJ2-5; CDR3: CASSPLQETQYF
size: -; V: TRBV4-3; J: TRBJ2-7; CDR3: CASSQDLFVRSYEQYF
size: -; V: TRBV27; J: TRBJ2-2; CDR3: CLEGANTGELFF